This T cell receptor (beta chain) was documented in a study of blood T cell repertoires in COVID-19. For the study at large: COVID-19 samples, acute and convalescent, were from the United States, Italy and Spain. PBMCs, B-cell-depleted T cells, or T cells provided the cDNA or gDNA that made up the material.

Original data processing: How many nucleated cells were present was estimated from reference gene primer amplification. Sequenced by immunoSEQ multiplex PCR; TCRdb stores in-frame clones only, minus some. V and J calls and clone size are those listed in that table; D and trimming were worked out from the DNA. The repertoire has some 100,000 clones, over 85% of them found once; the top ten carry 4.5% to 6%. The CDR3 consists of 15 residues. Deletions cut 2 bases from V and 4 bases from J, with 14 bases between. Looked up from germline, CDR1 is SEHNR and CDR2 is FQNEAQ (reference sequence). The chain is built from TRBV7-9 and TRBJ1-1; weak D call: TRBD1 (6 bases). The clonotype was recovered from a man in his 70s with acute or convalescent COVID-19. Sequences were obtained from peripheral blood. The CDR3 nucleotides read TGTGCCAGCAGCTTACCACAGGGCTTTCTCACTGAAGCTTTCTTT. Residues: CASSLPQGFLTEAFF.